What follows are 30 T cell receptor beta chains derived from one specimen sequenced in a study of TIL therapy for anti-PD-1-resistant metastatic lung cancer. The time point here: pre-treatment sample, taken before nivolumab and TIL therapy. Tumor tissue came from excised metastases, mostly pleural nodules or supraclavicular lymph nodes. Sequencing used immunoSEQ v3. Method: immunoSEQ multiplex PCR; TCRdb's copy keeps in-frame clones and lacks some. This repertoire shows 95,000 or so clones, roughly two thirds found once; its top ten account for 9.5% to 12%. The sequencing used tumor tissue, collected at baseline. Receptors originate from a person between 25 and 79 years old with non-small cell lung cancer.

This clone occurred once. The gene calls are TRBV18 and TRBJ2-5, with D unclear. The length of the CDR3 is 14 residues. Germline values: CDR1 KGHSH, CDR2 LQKENI. Deletions cut 2 bases from V and 4 bases from J, with 11 bases between. For the CDR3, the DNA is TGTGCCAGCTCACCAGGGCAACCCCCAGAGACCCAGTACTTC. Translating it yields CASSPGQPPETQYF.

The J gene is TRBJ2-7, the V gene TRBV10-3; D gene unclear. The CDR3 is made up of 12 amino acids. The germline V and J ends were trimmed by 7 bases and 1 base, with 8 bases remaining between them. Germline CDR1 reads ENHRY; CDR2 reads SYGVKD. The CDR3 here is CAIKGSSYEQYF. CDR3 nucleotides: TGTGCCATCAAGGGCAGTTCCTACGAGCAGTACTTC.

The CDR3 DNA reads TGTGCCAGCATTCTGCGGACACCCTCCGGGAAGGCCCAGCATTTT. It encodes CASILRTPSGKAQHF. The chain links TRBV6-4 to TRBJ1-5, with D possibly TRBD1 on 5 matching bases. The CDR3 is made up of 15 amino acids. The V and J ends lost 7 bases and 11 bases respectively, with 24 bases between them. Per the germline V gene, CDR1 is MRHNA and CDR2 is SNTAGT.

The chain is built from TRBV7-2 and TRBJ2-3; TRBD2 is a possible D gene (6 bases). V was trimmed by 2 bases and J by 1 base, leaving 10 bases between them. This CDR3 is 15 amino acids long. CDR1 is SGHTA, CDR2 FQGNSA, per germline. The CDR3 sequence is CASSLLRGGTDTQYF. The CDR3 DNA reads as TGTGCCAGCAGCTTATTGCGGGGAGGCACAGATACGCAGTATTTT.

In this sample, this clone turned up a few times. This chain links TRBV6-2 or TRBV6-3 with TRBJ2-3; D ambiguous. The CDR3 sequence is 15 residues long. Trimming stripped 2 bases from V and 4 bases from J, with 13 bases between. Germline lookup yields CDR1 MNHEY and CDR2 SVGEGT. CDR3 sequence reads: CASSYTNFFADTQYF. CDR3 nucleotide sequence: TGTGCCAGCAGTTACACGAACTTTTTTGCAGATACGCAGTATTTT.

This clone was seen just once. The chain combines TRBV7-2 with TRBJ1-1, with D possibly being TRBD1 (5 bases). The germline gives CDR1 SGHTA, CDR2 FQGNSA. V was trimmed by 5 bases and J by 10 bases, leaving 20 bases between them. The CDR3 length is 14 residues. CDR3 in amino acids: CASSQTTGPRGAFF. CDR3 bases: TGTGCCAGCAGCCAAACGACGGGCCCGAGGGGAGCTTTCTTT.

The chain recombines TRBV2 with TRBJ2-2; no definite D call. Looked up from germline, CDR1 is SNHLY and CDR2 is FYNNEI. V was clipped by 7 bases and J by 4 bases, with 16 bases between them. The CDR3 totals 15 residues. In DNA, the CDR3 is TGTGCCAGCATGCTGGACCTCGGAAGCACCGGGGAGCTGTTTTTT. It yields the protein CASMLDLGSTGELFF. The whole variable domain, filled in from reference TRBV2 and TRBJ2-2, reads EPEVTQTPSHQVTQMGQEVILRCVPISNHLYFYWYRQILGQKVEFLVSFYNNEISEKSEIFDDQFSVERPDGSNFTLKIRSTKLEDSAMYFCASMLDLGSTGELFFGEGSRLTVL.

This chain connects TRBV3-1 (or the pseudogene TRBV3-2) to TRBJ2-3; 7 nucleotides match TRBD1. The CDR3 covers 16 residues. Germline V lookup: CDR1 LGHDT, CDR2 YNNKEL (reference sequence). The V and J ends lost 1 base and 2 bases, in that order; junction bases with no gene match: 6. CDR3 nucleotides: TGTGCCAGCAGCCAAGGACAGGGAAATCCCACAGATACGCAGTATTTT. It yields the protein CASSQGQGNPTDTQYF.

V usage is TRBV14 and J usage is TRBJ2-1; no clear D. CDR1 is SGHDN, CDR2 FVKESK, per germline. Trimming left V 0 bases short and J 2 bases short, with 8 bases between. The CDR3 is made up of 15 amino acids. The CDR3 region is CASSQDLWPYNEQFF. The CDR3 DNA follows: TGTGCCAGCAGCCAAGACCTATGGCCCTACAATGAGCAGTTCTTC. Full variable domain (missing parts from reference TRBV14 and TRBJ2-1): EAGVTQFPSHSVIEKGQTVTLRCDPISGHDNLYWYRRVMGKEIKFLLHFVKESKQDESGMPNNRFLAERTGGTYSTLKVQPAELEDSGVYFCASSQDLWPYNEQFFGPGTRLTVL.

This chain uses TRBV11-3 with TRBJ2-1; TRBD1 might be the D (5 bases). V lost 5 bases and J lost 2, with 13 bases in between. This CDR3 comprises 15 residues. Germline assignment: CDR1 SGHNT and CDR2 YENEEA. The CDR3 DNA reads as TGTGCCAGCAGCCTATCGACAGCTCCCTACAATGAGCAGTTCTTC. As protein: CASSLSTAPYNEQFF.

The chain recombines TRBV5-8 with TRBJ2-5; TRBD1 is a possible D gene (6 bases). CDR3 length: 14 residues. Trimming took 0 bases from V and 5 from J, leaving 11 bases between them. CDR1 is SGHTS and CDR2 is YDEGEE in the germline V gene. The CDR3: CASSLDRVGETQYF. CDR3 sequence (DNA): TGTGCCAGCAGCTTGGACAGGGTTGGGGAGACCCAGTACTTC.

This clone came up a few times. V gene TRBV7-2 combines with J gene TRBJ2-3; maybe TRBD2 (6 bases). The germline V gene encodes CDR1 SGHTA and CDR2 FQGNSA. This CDR3 is 17 amino acids long. The V end lost 0 bases, the J end lost 0 bases, and 13 bases lay between the germline ends. In DNA form, the CDR3 reads TGTGCCAGCAGCTTAGCGCGAAGTAGCGGCAGCACAGATACGCAGTATTTT. This codes for CASSLARSSGSTDTQYF.

The gene calls are TRBV19 and TRBJ2-1; the D gene is possibly TRBD2 (7 bases). The CDR3 loop spans 15 amino acids. V was clipped by 2 bases and J by 2 bases, with 10 bases between them. CDR1 and CDR2 (germline): LNHDA, SQIVND (reference sequence). This chain's CDR3 is CASSIRGGAYNEQFF. CDR3 coding DNA: TGTGCCAGTAGTATAAGGGGGGGAGCCTACAATGAGCAGTTCTTC.

The chain uses TRBV2 and TRBJ1-6; D remains ambiguous. The germline V gene has CDR1 SNHLY and CDR2 FYNNEI. Trimming took off 7 bases at V and 11 bases at J, with 15 bases between the two ends. This CDR3 region has 13 residues. The chain's CDR3 is CASTAGESTPLHF. DNA of the CDR3: TGTGCCAGCACCGCTGGAGAGTCCACACCCCTCCACTTT.

A word on this clone: The junction departs from germline at one end; a sequencing error may be responsible. This chain connects TRBV29-1 to TRBJ2-7; the D gene could be TRBD1 or TRBD2 (6 bases each). The germline CDR1 and CDR2 sequences are SQVTM and ANQGSEA. The length of the CDR3 is 12 residues. CDR3 protein: CSAEEGGFEQYF. The CDR3 region has the DNA TGCAGCGCTGAAGAAGGGGGGTTCGAGCAGTACTTC.

This chain joins TRBV24-1 and TRBJ2-2; D possibly corresponds to TRBD2 (5 bases). The CDR3 extends over 15 amino acids. With 8 bases removed from V and 6 bases from J, the gap between germline ends came to 18 bases. Germline V gives CDR1 KGHDR, CDR2 SFDVKD. The DNA for the CDR3 is TGTGCCACCACCCCCGGGGTCGGGCTCCCCGGGGAGCTGTTTTTT. This codes for CATTPGVGLPGELFF.

This clone was detected ten times or more. The V call is TRBV30, the J call TRBJ1-2; 11 nucleotides align to TRBD1. Trimming removed 1 base from V and 7 bases from J; junction bases left unmatched: 8. The CDR3 totals 15 residues. Germline lookup yields CDR1 GTSNPN and CDR2 SVGIG (reference sequence). The CDR3 here is CAWSGHRTGGTGYTF. CDR3 nucleotide sequence: TGTGCCTGGAGTGGCCATAGGACAGGGGGCACTGGCTACACCTTC.

The chain recombines TRBV7-2 with TRBJ2-3, with D tentatively TRBD1 (5 bases). The V gene lost 5 bases and the J gene lost 4 bases, with 16 bases spanning the gap. Germline V gene sequence: CDR1 SGHTA, CDR2 FQGNSA. The CDR3 loop spans 15 amino acids. CDR3: CASSKQRSQADTQYF. In nucleotides, the CDR3 is TGTGCCAGCAGCAAACAGAGGTCACAGGCAGATACGCAGTATTTT.

This clone was picked up a small number of times. The chain carries TRBV18 and TRBJ1-4, with D possibly matching TRBD1 (6 bases). The V end was cut by 4 bases, the J end by 8 bases, with 11 bases between. The CDR3 runs to 13 residues. The germline V gene encodes CDR1 KGHSH and CDR2 LQKENI. CDR3 amino acids: CASSLGHQEKLFF. For the CDR3, the DNA is TGTGCCAGCTCACTGGGACATCAAGAAAAACTGTTTTTT.

The chain combines TRBV28 with TRBJ1-6, with D uncertain. This CDR3 is 15 amino acids long. Germline V gene sequence: CDR1 MDHEN, CDR2 SYDVKM. Trimming cost V 5 bases and J 3 bases, with 11 bases left between them. CDR3 sequence (DNA): TGTGCCAGCAGTCAAATTGGGTTCTATAATTCACCCCTCCACTTT. Translated, it gives CASSQIGFYNSPLHF.

The CDR3 nucleotides read TGTGCCAGCAGCTCGGGACAGGGGACGGGAAACACCATATATTTT. The encoded protein is CASSSGQGTGNTIYF. The chain carries TRBV5-6 and TRBJ1-3; 10 nucleotides align to TRBD1. This CDR3 has 15 residues. The germline CDR1 and CDR2 sequences are SGHDT and YYEEEE. V trimming: 3 bases; J trimming: 4 bases; junction bases outside the gene matches: 4.

V usage is TRBV19 and J usage is TRBJ2-7, with D possibly being TRBD1 (5 bases). CDR1 is LNHDA, CDR2 SQIVND, per germline (reference sequence). V lost 5 bases to trimming and J lost 4 bases, with 12 bases between them. The CDR3 is made up of 13 amino acids. CDR3 amino acids: CASSSPQGYEQYF. CDR3 coding DNA: TGTGCCAGTAGTTCCCCTCAGGGTTACGAGCAGTACTTC.

The chain combines TRBV7-2 with TRBJ2-1, with 8 bases matching TRBD1. With V trimmed by 1 base and J by 7 bases, 6 bases remained unmatched. Germline V CDR1 and CDR2: SGHTA, FQGNSA. CDR3 size: 15 residues. In DNA form, the CDR3 reads TGTGCCAGCAGCTTAGGTGGGACAGGAGGGAATGAGCAGTTCTTC. Residues: CASSLGGTGGNEQFF.

The chain couples TRBV7-8 to TRBJ2-3, with D possibly matching TRBD1 (6 bases). This CDR3 has 14 amino acids. Germline CDR1 SGHVS, CDR2 FQNEAQ. V lost 1 base to trimming and J lost 1 base, with 6 bases between them. CDR3 DNA: TGTGCCAGCAGCTTAGGGACAGGCACAGATACGCAGTATTTT. The encoded protein is CASSLGTGTDTQYF.

V is TRBV10-3 and J is TRBJ2-3, with a possible D match to TRBD1 (5 bases). CDR3 length: 11 amino acids. V was trimmed by 9 bases and J by 4 bases, leaving 8 bases between them. Germline-derived CDR1 and CDR2 are ENHRY and SYGVKD. CDR3 protein: CAMGRADTQYF. In nucleotides, the CDR3 is TGTGCCATGGGGCGCGCAGATACGCAGTATTTT.

This clone has more than one count but fewer than ten. This chain links TRBV19 with TRBJ2-2; 12 nucleotides align to TRBD2. J gave up 2 bases and V 6 bases, and 10 bases lay outside the gene matches. Germline V gene data show CDR1 as LNHDA and CDR2 as SQIVND (reference sequence). CDR3 length: 18 amino acids. The CDR3 coding sequence is TGTGCCAGTAGCAATAATGGACTAGCGGGATACAACACCGGGGAGCTGTTTTTT. Its translation: CASSNNGLAGYNTGELFF.

This rearrangement joins TRBV7-8 to TRBJ2-5; TRBD2 might be the D (7 bases). Germline V lookup: CDR1 SGHVS, CDR2 FQNEAQ. The CDR3 runs 15 residues. V lost 5 bases and J lost 6, with 19 bases in between. Here the CDR3 DNA reads TGTGCCAGCAGCCTAAAGGGGGGACTACATCAGACCCAGTACTTC. Translated, it gives CASSLKGGLHQTQYF.

This clone was recorded a few times. The chain has TRBV29-1 and TRBJ1-6; D is ambiguous. The germline V gene has CDR1 SQVTM and CDR2 ANQGSEA. The CDR3 spans 15 residues. The germline V and J ends were trimmed by 3 bases and 6 bases, with 15 bases remaining between them. CDR3: CSVEDLPSPNSPLHF. In DNA form, the CDR3 reads TGCAGCGTTGAGGACCTCCCATCGCCTAATTCACCCCTCCACTTT.

V and J are TRBV24-1 and TRBJ2-5; possible D gene TRBD2, 6 bases. V lost 12 bases and J 5 bases, leaving 12 bases between the germline ends. There are 11 residues in the CDR3. Germline-derived CDR1 and CDR2 are KGHDR and SFDVKD. In nucleotides, the CDR3 is TGTGCCCCTTCTAGCGTCGAGACCCAGTACTTC. As protein: CAPSSVETQYF.

Only a few counts were recorded for this clone. This chain uses TRBV12-5 with TRBJ1-5; 8 bases agree with TRBD1. The V gene's germline CDR1 is LGHNT and CDR2 FRNRAP. V lost 6 bases to trimming and J lost 6 bases; unmatched junction nucleotides: 1. The CDR3 spans 12 residues. CDR3 coding DNA: TGTGCTAGTGGACAGGGGGTTCAGCCCCAGCATTTT. This translates into CASGQGVQPQHF.